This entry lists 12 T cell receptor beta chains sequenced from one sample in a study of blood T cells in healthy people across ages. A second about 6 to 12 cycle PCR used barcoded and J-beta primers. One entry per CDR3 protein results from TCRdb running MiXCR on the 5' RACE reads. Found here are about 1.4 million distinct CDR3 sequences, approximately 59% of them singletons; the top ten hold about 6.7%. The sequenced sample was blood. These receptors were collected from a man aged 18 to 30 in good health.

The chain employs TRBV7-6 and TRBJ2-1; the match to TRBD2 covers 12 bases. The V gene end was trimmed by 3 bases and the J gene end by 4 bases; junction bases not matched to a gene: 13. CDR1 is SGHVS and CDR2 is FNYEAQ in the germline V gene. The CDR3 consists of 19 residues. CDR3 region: CASSFLLAGGPVGYNEQFF. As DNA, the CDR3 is TGTGCCAGCAGCTTCCTGCTAGCGGGGGGGCCAGTAGGTTACAATGAGCAGTTCTTC.

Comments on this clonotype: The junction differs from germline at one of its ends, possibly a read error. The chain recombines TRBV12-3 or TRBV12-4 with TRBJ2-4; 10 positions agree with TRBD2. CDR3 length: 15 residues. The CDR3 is CASSIAGGLENIQYF. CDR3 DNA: TGTGCCAGCAGTATAGCGGGGGGTCTTGAAAACATTCAGTACTTC.

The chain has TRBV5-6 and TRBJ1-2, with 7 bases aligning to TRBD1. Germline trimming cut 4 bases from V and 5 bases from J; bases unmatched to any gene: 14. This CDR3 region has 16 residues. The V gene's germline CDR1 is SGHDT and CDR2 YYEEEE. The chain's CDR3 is CASSDDRVRGMYGYTF. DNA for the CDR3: TGTGCCAGCAGCGACGACAGGGTGAGAGGGATGTATGGCTACACCTTC.

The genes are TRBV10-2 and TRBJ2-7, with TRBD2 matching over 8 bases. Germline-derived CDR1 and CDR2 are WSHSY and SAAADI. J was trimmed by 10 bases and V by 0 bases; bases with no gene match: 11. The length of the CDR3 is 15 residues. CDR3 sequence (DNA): TGCGCCAGCAGTGAGTCCTCGCGGGGGGACTTCGGCCAGTACTTC. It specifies CASSESSRGDFGQYF.

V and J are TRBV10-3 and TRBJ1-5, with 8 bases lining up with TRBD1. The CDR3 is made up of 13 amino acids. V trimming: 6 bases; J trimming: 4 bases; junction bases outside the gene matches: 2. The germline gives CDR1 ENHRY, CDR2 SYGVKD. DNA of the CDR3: TGTGCCATCAGGGACAGGGAGAATCAGCCCCAGCATTTT. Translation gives CAIRDRENQPQHF.

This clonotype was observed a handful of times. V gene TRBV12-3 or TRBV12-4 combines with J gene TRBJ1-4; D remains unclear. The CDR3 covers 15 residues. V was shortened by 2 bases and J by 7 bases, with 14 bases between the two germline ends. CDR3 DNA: TGTGCCAGCAGTTTAAAATTGGTGGATGGTGAAAAACTGTTTTTT. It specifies CASSLKLVDGEKLFF.

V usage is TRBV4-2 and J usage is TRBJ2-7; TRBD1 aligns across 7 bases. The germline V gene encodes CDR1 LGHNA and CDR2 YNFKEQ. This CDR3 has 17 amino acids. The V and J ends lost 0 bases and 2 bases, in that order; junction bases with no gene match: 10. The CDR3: CASSQEDLRTGTYEQYF. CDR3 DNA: TGTGCCAGCAGCCAAGAGGATCTGAGGACAGGAACCTACGAGCAGTACTTC.

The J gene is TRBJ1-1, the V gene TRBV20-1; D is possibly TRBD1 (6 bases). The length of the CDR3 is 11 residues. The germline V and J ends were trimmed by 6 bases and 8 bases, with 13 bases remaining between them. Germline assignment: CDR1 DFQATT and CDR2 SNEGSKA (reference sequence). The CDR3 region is CSATPGQEAFF. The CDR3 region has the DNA TGCAGTGCCACCCCGGGACAAGAAGCTTTCTTT.

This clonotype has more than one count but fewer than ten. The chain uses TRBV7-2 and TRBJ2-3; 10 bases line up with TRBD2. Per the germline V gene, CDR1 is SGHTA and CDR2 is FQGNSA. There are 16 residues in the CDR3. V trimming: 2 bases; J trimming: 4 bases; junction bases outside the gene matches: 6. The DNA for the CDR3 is TGTGCCAGCAGCTTAAGGGGCCTAGCGGGAGCAGATACGCAGTATTTT. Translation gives CASSLRGLAGADTQYF. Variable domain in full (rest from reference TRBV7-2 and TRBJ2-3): GAGVSQSPSNKVTEKGKDVELRCDPISGHTALYWYRQSLGQGLEFLIYFQGNSAPDKSGLPSDRFSAERTGGSVSTLTIQRTQQEDSAVYLCASSLRGLAGADTQYFGPGTRLTVL.

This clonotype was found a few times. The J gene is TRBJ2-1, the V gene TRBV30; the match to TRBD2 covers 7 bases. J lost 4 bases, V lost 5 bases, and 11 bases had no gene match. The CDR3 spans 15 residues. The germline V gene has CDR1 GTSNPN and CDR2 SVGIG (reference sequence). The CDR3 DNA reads TGTGCCTGGGCACCTCTAGCGGCAGATTACAATGAGCAGTTCTTC. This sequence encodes CAWAPLAADYNEQFF.

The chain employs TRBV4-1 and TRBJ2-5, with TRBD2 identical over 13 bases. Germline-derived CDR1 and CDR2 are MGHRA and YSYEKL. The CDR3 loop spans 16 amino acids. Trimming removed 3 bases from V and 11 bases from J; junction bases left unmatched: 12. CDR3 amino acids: CASSQGTSGKGNEQYF. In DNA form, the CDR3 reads TGCGCCAGCAGCCAGGGGACTAGCGGGAAGGGCAATGAGCAGTACTTC.

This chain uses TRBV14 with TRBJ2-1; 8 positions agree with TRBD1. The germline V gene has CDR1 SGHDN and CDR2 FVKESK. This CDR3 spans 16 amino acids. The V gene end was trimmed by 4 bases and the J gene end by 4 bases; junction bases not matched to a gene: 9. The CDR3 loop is CASSLDGTGFYNEQFF. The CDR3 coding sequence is TGTGCCAGCAGCCTTGACGGGACAGGCTTTTACAATGAGCAGTTCTTC.